The clone carrying this T cell receptor beta chain appeared many times. Its matching antigen is unknown. TCRdb re-analysed the 5' RACE reads in MiXCR, keeping a single row per CDR3 protein. The sample records around 670,000 distinct CDR3 sequences, 5.5% to 6.5% being singletons. Trimming removed 7 bases at V and 1 base at J, with 13 bases between. The length of the CDR3 is 13 residues. Germline V gene sequence: CDR1 SQVTM, CDR2 ANQGSEA. The source of the sample is a study of identical twins. Overall study results and limits: Fewer insertions marked abundant cord blood beta clonotypes; young adult naive trended weakly, memory not at all. Invariant MAIT and iNKT cells may have partly biased zero-insertion analyses. The conclusions drew on cross-sectional statistical analysis instead of tracking the same donors. In beta out-of-frame sequences, the excess sharing between twins was weaker.

The origin of this receptor is a man in his late teens or twenties in good health. Sequences were obtained from naive T cells sorted from blood. J is TRBJ1-1 and V is TRBV29-1; D uncertain. The CDR3 spells CSARSVSNTEAFF. DNA for the CDR3: TGCAGCGCCCGGAGTGTGTCGAACACTGAAGCTTTCTTT.